A selection of T cell receptor beta chains follows, all from one sample in a study of T-cell memory formation after mild COVID-19. MiXCR, run by TCRdb on the 5' RACE reads, gives a single entry per CDR3 protein. The table lists 350,000 or so distinct CDR3 sequences, approximately 13% of them singletons, with roughly 23% in the top ten. What was sequenced was PBMCs or a T cell subset sorted from them (not recorded which). These receptors were collected from a man between 18 and 29 years old who had mild COVID-19 (a few samples of this study predate the infection). Cell type and time point are not known. CDR3s include the opening cysteine and the closing phenylalanine or tryptophan. The D gene is left open where the match is weak. Rows give clone size only sometimes, using once, few, many, or a class for an expanded clone.

v_call: TRBV24-1
j_call: TRBJ2-1
d_call: TRBD2
clone_size: NA
cdr3_aa: CATSDLSGGNYNEQFF
cdr3_nt: TGTGCCACCAGTGACCTCAGCGGGGGGAACTACAATGAGCAGTTCTTC

v_call: TRBV7-3
j_call: TRBJ2-5
d_call: NA
clone_size: NA
cdr3_aa: CASSPRGFETQYF
cdr3_nt: TGTGCCAGCAGCCCCCGTGGATTCGAGACCCAGTACTTC

v_call: TRBV4-3
j_call: TRBJ1-1
d_call: NA
clone_size: few
cdr3_aa: CASSPPGGEGGTEAFF
cdr3_nt: TGCGCCAGCAGCCCCCCAGGCGGGGAGGGGGGCACTGAAGCTTTCTTT

v_call: TRBV7-9
j_call: TRBJ2-7
d_call: TRBD1
clone_size: NA
cdr3_aa: CASSLVGTGPYEQYF
cdr3_nt: TGTGCCAGCAGCTTAGTGGGGACAGGCCCCTACGAGCAGTACTTC

v_call: TRBV7-9
j_call: TRBJ1-1
d_call: NA
clone_size: few
cdr3_aa: CASSSPGTNTEAFF
cdr3_nt: TGTGCCAGCAGCTCTCCGGGAACGAACACTGAAGCTTTCTTT

v_call: TRBV20-1
j_call: TRBJ1-4
d_call: TRBD1
clone_size: few
cdr3_aa: CSAQDRGGEKLFF
cdr3_nt: TGCAGTGCTCAAGACAGGGGGGGCGAAAAACTGTTTTTT

v_call: TRBV6-6
j_call: TRBJ1-3
d_call: NA
clone_size: few
cdr3_aa: CASSYSLEGGTIYF
cdr3_nt: TGTGCCAGCAGTTACTCGTTAGAGGGCGGCACCATATATTTT

v_call: TRBV5-1
j_call: TRBJ2-7
d_call: TRBD1
clone_size: NA
cdr3_aa: CASSAWDRGTSYEQYF
cdr3_nt: TGCGCCAGCAGCGCATGGGACAGGGGAACATCCTACGAGCAGTACTTC

v_call: TRBV5-1
j_call: TRBJ2-5
d_call: NA
clone_size: few
cdr3_aa: CASSVLDLGSQETQYF
cdr3_nt: TGCGCCAGCAGCGTACTTGATCTAGGGTCGCAAGAGACCCAGTACTTC

v_call: TRBV5-1
j_call: TRBJ1-1
d_call: NA
clone_size: NA
cdr3_aa: CASLGENTEAFF
cdr3_nt: TGCGCCAGCCTAGGGGAGAACACTGAAGCTTTCTTT

v_call: TRBV7-9
j_call: TRBJ1-5
d_call: NA
clone_size: NA
cdr3_aa: CASSSLSNGQPQHF
cdr3_nt: TGTGCCAGCAGCTCCCTGTCAAATGGGCAGCCCCAGCATTTT

v_call: TRBV5-6
j_call: TRBJ2-7
d_call: NA
clone_size: NA
cdr3_aa: CASSLGFLRSYEQYF
cdr3_nt: TGTGCCAGCAGCTTGGGGTTTCTCAGAAGCTACGAGCAGTACTTC

v_call: TRBV7-9
j_call: TRBJ2-5
d_call: TRBD2
clone_size: few
cdr3_aa: CASSPLLASGQETQYF
cdr3_nt: TGTGCCAGCAGCCCGTTACTAGCGTCGGGCCAAGAGACCCAGTACTTC

v_call: TRBV18
j_call: TRBJ1-1
d_call: NA
clone_size: NA
cdr3_aa: CASSPWPDTEAFF
cdr3_nt: TGTGCCAGCTCACCTTGGCCGGACACTGAAGCTTTCTTT

v_call: TRBV11-2
j_call: TRBJ2-1
d_call: NA
clone_size: many
cdr3_aa: CASSPDPSSYNEQFF
cdr3_nt: TGTGCCAGCAGCCCAGACCCGAGTTCCTACAATGAGCAGTTCTTC

v_call: TRBV6-5
j_call: TRBJ2-2
d_call: NA
clone_size: NA
cdr3_aa: CASSFGGSGELFF
cdr3_nt: TGTGCCAGCTCCTTTGGGGGTTCCGGGGAGCTGTTTTTT

v_call: TRBV28
j_call: TRBJ2-5
d_call: NA
clone_size: NA
cdr3_aa: CASSLVRPQETQYF
cdr3_nt: TGTGCCAGCAGTTTAGTCAGGCCACAAGAGACCCAGTACTTC

v_call: TRBV14
j_call: TRBJ1-1
d_call: NA
clone_size: NA
cdr3_aa: CASSQEGGFHTEAFF
cdr3_nt: TGTGCCAGCAGCCAAGAAGGCGGTTTCCACACTGAAGCTTTCTTT

v_call: TRBV6-1
j_call: TRBJ2-1
d_call: TRBD2
clone_size: many
cdr3_aa: CASRGLAGGSSYNEQFF
cdr3_nt: TGTGCCAGCAGAGGACTAGCGGGGGGGAGCTCCTACAATGAGCAGTTCTTC

v_call: TRBV4-3
j_call: TRBJ2-1
d_call: NA
clone_size: NA
cdr3_aa: CASSQNERPPGSLYNEQFF
cdr3_nt: TGCGCCAGCAGCCAAAACGAGCGGCCACCCGGGAGCCTCTACAATGAGCAGTTCTTC

v_call: TRBV28
j_call: TRBJ1-3
d_call: NA
clone_size: NA
cdr3_aa: CASWQPSGNTIYF
cdr3_nt: TGTGCCAGTTGGCAGCCATCAGGAAACACCATATATTTT

v_call: TRBV7-2
j_call: TRBJ2-3
d_call: TRBD1
clone_size: NA
cdr3_aa: CASSVGTVGTDTQYF
cdr3_nt: TGTGCCAGCAGCGTTGGGACAGTAGGAACAGATACGCAGTATTTT

v_call: TRBV4-3
j_call: TRBJ2-2
d_call: NA
clone_size: many
cdr3_aa: CASSQMKRGTGELFF
cdr3_nt: TGCGCCAGCAGCCAGATGAAAAGGGGCACCGGGGAGCTGTTTTTT

v_call: TRBV19
j_call: TRBJ1-2
d_call: NA
clone_size: NA
cdr3_aa: CASSLPEGNYGYTF
cdr3_nt: TGTGCCAGTAGTCTGCCCGAGGGGAACTATGGCTACACCTTC

v_call: TRBV7-8
j_call: TRBJ1-1
d_call: NA
clone_size: NA
cdr3_aa: CASSLGQPSVMNTEAFF
cdr3_nt: TGTGCCAGCAGCTTAGGCCAGCCCTCCGTCATGAACACTGAAGCTTTCTTT

v_call: TRBV11-2
j_call: TRBJ1-1
d_call: TRBD1
clone_size: few
cdr3_aa: CASSPGQVNTEAFF
cdr3_nt: TGTGCCAGCAGCCCGGGACAGGTGAACACTGAAGCTTTCTTT

v_call: TRBV20-1
j_call: TRBJ2-5
d_call: NA
clone_size: few
cdr3_aa: CSARFGRAQGTQYF
cdr3_nt: TGCAGTGCTAGATTCGGGCGGGCACAAGGGACCCAGTACTTC

v_call: TRBV5-1
j_call: TRBJ1-3
d_call: NA
clone_size: NA
cdr3_aa: CASSRDPGNTIYF
cdr3_nt: TGCGCCAGCAGTAGGGACCCGGGAAACACCATATATTTT

v_call: TRBV13
j_call: TRBJ1-4
d_call: NA
clone_size: few
cdr3_aa: CASRLTGEKLFF
cdr3_nt: TGTGCCAGCAGGCTGACGGGGGAGAAACTGTTTTTT

v_call: TRBV4-3
j_call: TRBJ2-2
d_call: TRBD2
clone_size: NA
cdr3_aa: CASSLKRGNTGELFF
cdr3_nt: TGCGCCAGCAGCCTAAAGCGGGGGAACACCGGGGAGCTGTTTTTT

v_call: TRBV29-1
j_call: TRBJ2-7
d_call: NA
clone_size: NA
cdr3_aa: CSVEGSYRTNYEQYF
cdr3_nt: TGCAGCGTTGAAGGATCATACAGGACCAACTACGAGCAGTACTTC

v_call: TRBV4-2
j_call: TRBJ2-3
d_call: NA
clone_size: few
cdr3_aa: CASSRAVQGADTQYF
cdr3_nt: TGTGCCAGCAGCCGCGCGGTACAGGGCGCAGATACGCAGTATTTT

v_call: TRBV5-1
j_call: TRBJ1-1
d_call: NA
clone_size: few
cdr3_aa: CASSTPGLPEAFF
cdr3_nt: TGCGCCAGCAGCACGCCGGGGCTCCCTGAAGCTTTCTTT

v_call: TRBV20-1
j_call: TRBJ1-1
d_call: TRBD1
clone_size: NA
cdr3_aa: CSAVDRVGTEAFF
cdr3_nt: TGCAGTGCAGTCGACAGGGTTGGGACTGAAGCTTTCTTT

v_call: TRBV21-1
j_call: TRBJ2-5
d_call: NA
clone_size: many
cdr3_aa: CASSKDLLGADNQETQYF
cdr3_nt: TGTGCCAGCAGCAAAGATCTCCTGGGGGCTGACAACCAAGAGACCCAGTACTTC

v_call: TRBV29-1
j_call: TRBJ2-2
d_call: NA
clone_size: NA
cdr3_aa: CSVGARANTGELFF
cdr3_nt: TGCAGCGTTGGTGCCAGGGCGAACACCGGGGAGCTGTTTTTT

v_call: TRBV19
j_call: TRBJ2-1
d_call: NA
clone_size: many
cdr3_aa: CASSISAQTSYNEQFF
cdr3_nt: TGTGCCAGTAGTATTTCAGCTCAGACATCCTACAATGAGCAGTTCTTC

v_call: TRBV10-3
j_call: TRBJ2-7
d_call: NA
clone_size: NA
cdr3_aa: CAISEAAYEQYF
cdr3_nt: TGTGCCATCAGTGAGGCCGCCTACGAGCAGTACTTC

v_call: TRBV2
j_call: TRBJ1-3
d_call: NA
clone_size: NA
cdr3_aa: CASSGGTNSGNTIYF
cdr3_nt: TGTGCCAGCAGCGGAGGGACTAACTCTGGAAACACCATATATTTT

v_call: TRBV5-1
j_call: TRBJ2-5
d_call: TRBD1
clone_size: NA
cdr3_aa: CASSFQRTGAETQYF
cdr3_nt: TGCGCCAGCAGCTTCCAAAGGACAGGGGCAGAGACCCAGTACTTC

v_call: TRBV18
j_call: TRBJ1-2
d_call: NA
clone_size: NA
cdr3_aa: CASSPREGLNYGYTF
cdr3_nt: TGTGCCAGCTCACCACGGGAGGGCCTAAACTATGGCTACACCTTC

v_call: TRBV29-1
j_call: TRBJ1-2
d_call: TRBD1
clone_size: few
cdr3_aa: CSVMFTGDYGYTF
cdr3_nt: TGCAGCGTTATGTTTACAGGGGACTATGGCTACACCTTC

v_call: TRBV12-3/TRBV12-4
j_call: TRBJ2-1
d_call: NA
clone_size: few
cdr3_aa: CASSFTRVLQFF
cdr3_nt: TGTGCCAGCAGTTTCACCCGGGTCTTACAGTTCTTC

v_call: TRBV12-3/TRBV12-4
j_call: TRBJ2-2
d_call: NA
clone_size: many
cdr3_aa: CASSPTQLSGELFF
cdr3_nt: TGTGCCAGCAGTCCTACTCAGCTGTCCGGGGAGCTGTTTTTT

v_call: TRBV5-6
j_call: TRBJ1-1
d_call: NA
clone_size: many
cdr3_aa: CASSRVDEAFF
cdr3_nt: TGTGCCAGCAGTAGGGTGGATGAAGCTTTCTTT